The sequence of this TCR beta chain was determined in a study of cytomegalovirus exposure and HLA in healthy donors. This table comes from immunoSEQ multiplex PCR, and its TCRdb copy is limited to in-frame clones, with some not included. The sample contains approximately 120,000 clones, 85% to 90% of which appear only once. V lost 3 bases to trimming and J lost 0 bases; unmatched junction nucleotides: 2. CDR1 and CDR2 from the germline V gene are SGDLS and YYNGEE. The length of the CDR3 is 15 residues. On this clone: What it binds is unknown.

Separation from the approximately 660-subject first cohort characterized the roughly 120-subject validation cohort, to which the donors belonged. Overall study findings and caveats: It was fewer than 200 TCR beta chains that were listed as cytomegalovirus-associated. Researchers reported that three CMV-associated chains were confirmed in vitro as CMV antigen-specific. Later, an analysis found that TCR clusters from the first cohort tended to co-occur in the roughly 130 validation repertoires.

The material sequenced was PBMCs. This receptor was identified in a young woman in good health and CMV-seronegative. The chain is built from TRBV9 and TRBJ2-7, with 11 nucleotides matching TRBD1. In nucleotides, the CDR3 is TGTGCCAGCAGCGCGGACAGGGGGCGCTCCTACGAGCAGTACTTC. Its protein is CASSADRGRSYEQYF. The full variable domain, completed using reference TRBV9 and TRBJ2-7, is DSGVTQTPKHLITATGQRVTLRCSPRSGDLSVYWYQQSLDQGLQFLIQYYNGEERAKGNILERFSAQQFPDLHSELNLSSLELGDSALYFCASSADRGRSYEQYFGPGTRLTVT.